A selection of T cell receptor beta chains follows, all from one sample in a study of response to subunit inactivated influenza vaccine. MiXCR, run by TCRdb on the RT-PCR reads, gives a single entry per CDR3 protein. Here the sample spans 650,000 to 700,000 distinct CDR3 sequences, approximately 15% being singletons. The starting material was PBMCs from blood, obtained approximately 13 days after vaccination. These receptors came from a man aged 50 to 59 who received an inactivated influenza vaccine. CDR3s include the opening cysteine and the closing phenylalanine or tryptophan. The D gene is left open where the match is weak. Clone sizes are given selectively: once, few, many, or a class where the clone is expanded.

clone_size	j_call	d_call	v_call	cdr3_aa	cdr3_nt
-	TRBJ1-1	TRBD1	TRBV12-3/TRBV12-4	CASSLDRGMGGTEAFF	TGTGCCAGCAGTTTGGACAGGGGTATGGGCGGCACTGAAGCTTTCTTT
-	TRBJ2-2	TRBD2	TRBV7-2	CASSPAGVKGGELFF	TGTGCCAGCAGCCCTGCGGGGGTGAAAGGCGGGGAGCTGTTTTTT
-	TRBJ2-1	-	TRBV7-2	CASSLSTFQFF	TGTGCCAGCAGCTTGAGTACCTTTCAGTTCTTC
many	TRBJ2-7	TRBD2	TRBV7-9	CASSPAGIAYEQYF	TGTGCCAGCAGCCCAGCGGGGATTGCCTACGAGCAGTACTTC
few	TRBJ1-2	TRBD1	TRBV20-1	CSAATGGDYGYTF	TGCAGTGCTGCGACAGGGGGAGACTATGGCTACACCTTC
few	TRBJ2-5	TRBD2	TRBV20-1	CSAGTSAEETQYF	TGCAGTGCCGGGACTAGCGCGGAAGAGACCCAGTACTTC
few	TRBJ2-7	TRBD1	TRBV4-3	CASSQEGQGLYEQYF	TGCGCCAGCAGCCAAGAAGGACAGGGCCTCTACGAGCAGTACTTC
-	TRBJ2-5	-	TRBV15	CATSGGSVQETQYF	TGTGCCACCAGTGGGGGATCGGTCCAAGAGACCCAGTACTTC
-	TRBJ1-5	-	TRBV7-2	CASSPEGRREPQHF	TGTGCCAGCAGCCCCGAGGGGCGCAGGGAGCCCCAGCATTTT
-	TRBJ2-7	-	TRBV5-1	CASSLPTGGGGEQYF	TGCGCCAGCAGCTTGCCGACCGGTGGGGGCGGGGAGCAGTACTTC